The clone carrying this TCR beta chain was counted between two and nine times. Its target is not known. This entry comes from a study of T cells after yellow fever vaccination. Broader study findings: Researchers noted that a small share of clonotypes showed up in both CD4 and CD8 compartments. Contaminating bulk clonotypes could be abundant in FACS-sorted repertoires. Booster sampling recovered most clones from primary vaccination (less than 97% CD4, approximately 88% CD8).

Germline assignment: CDR1 MNHEY and CDR2 SVGAGI. The CDR3 covers 14 residues. V dropped 2 bases and J dropped 8; count of bases not matched to a gene: 8. 5'RACE template switching generated TCR cDNA, adding a universal primer site and UMIs. TCRdb redid the calling of the 5' RACE reads with MiXCR, one entry per CDR3 protein. The table lists about 310,000 distinct CDR3 sequences, less than 4.5% of them singletons. This TCR was sampled from a man in his late teens or twenties who received the YFV17D yellow fever vaccine. The starting material was PBMCs, obtained on the day of the yellow fever booster vaccination. The rearrangement joins TRBV6-5 to TRBJ1-2; 7 nucleotides match TRBD1. CDR3 amino acids: CASSYERTGPGYTF. Written as DNA, the CDR3 is TGTGCCAGCAGTTACGAAAGGACAGGCCCCGGCTACACCTTC.